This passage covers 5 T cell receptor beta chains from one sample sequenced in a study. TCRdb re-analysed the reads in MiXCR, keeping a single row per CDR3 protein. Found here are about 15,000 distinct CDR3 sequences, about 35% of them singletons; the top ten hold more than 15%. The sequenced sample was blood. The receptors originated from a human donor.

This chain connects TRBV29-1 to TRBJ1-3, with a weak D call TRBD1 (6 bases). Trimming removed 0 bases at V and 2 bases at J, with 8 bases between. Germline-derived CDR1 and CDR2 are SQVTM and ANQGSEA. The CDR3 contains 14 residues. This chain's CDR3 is CSVEDRTAGNTIYF. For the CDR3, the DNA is TGCAGCGTTGAAGATCGGACAGCTGGAAACACCATATATTTT.

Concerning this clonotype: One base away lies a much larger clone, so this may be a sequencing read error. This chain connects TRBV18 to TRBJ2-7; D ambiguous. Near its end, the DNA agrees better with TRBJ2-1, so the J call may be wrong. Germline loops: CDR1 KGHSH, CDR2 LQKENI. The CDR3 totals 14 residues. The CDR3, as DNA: TGTGCCAGCTCACCGGTTAAGAGCTCCTACGAGCAGTTCTTC. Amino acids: CASSPVKSSYEQFF.

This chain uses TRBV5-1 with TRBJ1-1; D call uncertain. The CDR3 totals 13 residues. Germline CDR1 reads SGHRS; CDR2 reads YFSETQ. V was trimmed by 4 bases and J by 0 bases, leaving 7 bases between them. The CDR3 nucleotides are TGCGCCAGCAGCCCGATAGTGAACACTGAAGCTTTCTTT. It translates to CASSPIVNTEAFF.

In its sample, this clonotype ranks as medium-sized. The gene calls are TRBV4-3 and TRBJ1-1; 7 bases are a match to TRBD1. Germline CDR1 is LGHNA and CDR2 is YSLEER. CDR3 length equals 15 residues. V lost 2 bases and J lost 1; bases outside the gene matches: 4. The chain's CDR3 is CASSQLGQANTEAFF. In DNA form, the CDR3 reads TGCGCCAGCAGCCAACTAGGACAGGCGAACACTGAAGCTTTCTTT.

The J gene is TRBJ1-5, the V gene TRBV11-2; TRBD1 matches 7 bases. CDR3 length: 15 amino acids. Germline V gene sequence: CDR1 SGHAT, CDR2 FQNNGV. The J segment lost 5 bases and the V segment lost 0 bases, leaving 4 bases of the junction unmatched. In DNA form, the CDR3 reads TGTGCCAGCAGCTTAGAAGGGACAGCCTATCAGCCCCAGCATTTT. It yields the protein CASSLEGTAYQPQHF.